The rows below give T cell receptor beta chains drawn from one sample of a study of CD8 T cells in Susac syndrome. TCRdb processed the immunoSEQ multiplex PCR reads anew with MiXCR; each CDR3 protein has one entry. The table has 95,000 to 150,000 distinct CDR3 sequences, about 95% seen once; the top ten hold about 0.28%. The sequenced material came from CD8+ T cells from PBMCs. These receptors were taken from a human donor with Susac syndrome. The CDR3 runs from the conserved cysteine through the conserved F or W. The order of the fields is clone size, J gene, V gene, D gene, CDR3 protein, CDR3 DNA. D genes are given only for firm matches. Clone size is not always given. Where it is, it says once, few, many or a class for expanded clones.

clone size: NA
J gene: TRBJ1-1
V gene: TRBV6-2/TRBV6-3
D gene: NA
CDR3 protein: CASSPSRIGANTEAFF
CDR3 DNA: TGTGCCAGCAGCCCTTCTCGTATTGGAGCGAACACTGAAGCTTTCTTT

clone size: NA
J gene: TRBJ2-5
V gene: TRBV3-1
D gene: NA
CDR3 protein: CASSGPRGRETQYF
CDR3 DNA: TGTGCCAGCAGCGGTCCCCGAGGTCGCGAGACCCAGTACTTC

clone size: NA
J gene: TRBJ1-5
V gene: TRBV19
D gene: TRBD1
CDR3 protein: CASSKGTGGYQPQHF
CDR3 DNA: TGTGCCAGTAGTAAGGGGACAGGGGGCTATCAGCCCCAGCATTTT

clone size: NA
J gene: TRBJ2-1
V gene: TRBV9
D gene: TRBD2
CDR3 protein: CASSDPRGSSLNEQFF
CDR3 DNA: TGTGCCAGCAGCGACCCGCGGGGGTCGTCGCTCAATGAGCAGTTCTTC

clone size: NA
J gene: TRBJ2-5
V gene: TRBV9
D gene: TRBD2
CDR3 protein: CASSDWTSGGLETQYF
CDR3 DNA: TGTGCCAGCAGCGACTGGACTAGCGGGGGGCTGGAGACCCAGTACTTC

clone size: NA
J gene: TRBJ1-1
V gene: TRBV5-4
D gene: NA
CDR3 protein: CASSYNGNTEAFF
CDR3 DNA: TGTGCCAGCAGCTACAACGGCAACACTGAAGCTTTCTTT

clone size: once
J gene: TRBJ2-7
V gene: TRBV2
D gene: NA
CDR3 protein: CASSDMQGPTYEQYF
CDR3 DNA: TGTGCCAGCAGTGACATGCAGGGTCCAACCTACGAGCAGTACTTC

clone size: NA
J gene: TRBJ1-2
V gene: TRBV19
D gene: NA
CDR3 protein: CASFGGNGYTF
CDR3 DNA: TGTGCCAGTTTCGGGGGAAATGGCTACACCTTC

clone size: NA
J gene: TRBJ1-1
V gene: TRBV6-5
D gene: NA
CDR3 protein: CASSYMEGTEAFF
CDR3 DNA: TGTGCCAGCAGTTATATGGAGGGGACTGAAGCTTTCTTT

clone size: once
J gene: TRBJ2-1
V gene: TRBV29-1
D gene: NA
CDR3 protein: CSVEREYNEQFF
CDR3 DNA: TGCAGCGTTGAAAGGGAGTACAATGAGCAGTTCTTC

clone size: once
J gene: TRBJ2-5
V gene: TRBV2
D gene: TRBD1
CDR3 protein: CAKTGRKETQYF
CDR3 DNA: TGTGCCAAGACAGGGCGGAAAGAGACCCAGTACTTC

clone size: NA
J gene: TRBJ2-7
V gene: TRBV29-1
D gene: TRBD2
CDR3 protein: CSVEDRLAGGPYEQYF
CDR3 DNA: TGCAGCGTTGAAGATCGACTAGCGGGGGGGCCGTACGAGCAGTACTTC

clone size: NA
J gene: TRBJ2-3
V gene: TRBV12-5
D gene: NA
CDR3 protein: CASGLPTTDTQYF
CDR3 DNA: TGTGCTAGTGGTTTGCCGACCACAGATACGCAGTATTTT

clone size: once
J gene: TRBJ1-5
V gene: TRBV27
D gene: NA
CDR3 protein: CASSLGQVNQPQHF
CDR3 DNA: TGTGCCAGCAGTTTAGGGCAGGTCAATCAGCCCCAGCATTTT

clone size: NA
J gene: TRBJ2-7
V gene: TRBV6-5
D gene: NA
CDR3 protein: CASSPHGYEQYF
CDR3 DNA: TGTGCCAGCAGTCCCCACGGCTACGAGCAGTACTTC

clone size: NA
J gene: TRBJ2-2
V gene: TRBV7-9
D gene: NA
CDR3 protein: CASSSPPSTGNTGELFF
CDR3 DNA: TGTGCCAGCAGCTCCCCCCCCAGCACGGGGAACACCGGGGAGCTGTTTTTT

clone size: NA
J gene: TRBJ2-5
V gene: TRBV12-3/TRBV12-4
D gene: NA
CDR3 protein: CASSFRDGRDQETQYF
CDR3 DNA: TGTGCCAGCAGTTTCCGGGACGGCAGAGACCAAGAGACCCAGTACTTC

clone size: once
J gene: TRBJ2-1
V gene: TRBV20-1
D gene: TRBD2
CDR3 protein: CSARGLGVGEQFF
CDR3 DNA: TGCAGTGCCCGGGGACTAGGGGTAGGTGAGCAGTTCTTC

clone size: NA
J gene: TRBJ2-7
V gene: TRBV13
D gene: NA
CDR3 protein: CASKVRGGLYEQYF
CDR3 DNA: TGTGCCAGCAAGGTAAGAGGAGGCCTCTACGAGCAGTACTTC

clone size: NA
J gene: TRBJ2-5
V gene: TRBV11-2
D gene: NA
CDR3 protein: CASSLGQRGIQETQYF
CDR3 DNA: TGTGCCAGCAGCTTAGGACAGAGGGGGATCCAAGAGACCCAGTACTTC

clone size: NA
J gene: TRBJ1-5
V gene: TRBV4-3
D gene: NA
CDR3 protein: CASGTVVGESNQPQHF
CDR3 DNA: TGCGCCAGCGGCACTGTTGTCGGTGAGAGCAATCAGCCCCAGCATTTT

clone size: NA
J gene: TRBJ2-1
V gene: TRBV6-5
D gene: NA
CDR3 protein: CASSLPEGEQFF
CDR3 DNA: TGTGCCAGCAGTTTGCCGGAGGGGGAGCAGTTCTTC

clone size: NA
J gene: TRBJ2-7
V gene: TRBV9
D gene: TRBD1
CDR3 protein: CASSLGTGNHEQYF
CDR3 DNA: TGTGCCAGCAGCCTGGGGACAGGGAACCACGAGCAGTACTTC

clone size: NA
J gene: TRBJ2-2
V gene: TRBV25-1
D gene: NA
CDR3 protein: CASSGSENTGELFF
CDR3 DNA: TGTGCCAGCAGTGGTTCAGAGAACACCGGGGAGCTGTTTTTT

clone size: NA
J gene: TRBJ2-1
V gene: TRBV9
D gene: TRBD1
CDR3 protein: CASSGRDRLYNEQFF
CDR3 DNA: TGTGCCAGCAGCGGACGGGACAGGTTGTACAATGAGCAGTTCTTC

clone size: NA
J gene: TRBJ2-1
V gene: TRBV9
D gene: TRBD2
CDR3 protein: CASSLSAGGNEQFF
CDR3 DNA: TGTGCCAGCAGCCTTTCTGCGGGGGGCAATGAGCAGTTCTTC

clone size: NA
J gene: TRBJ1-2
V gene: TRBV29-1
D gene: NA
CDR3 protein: CSVDVPTGTSYGYTF
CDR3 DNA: TGCAGCGTTGACGTTCCGACTGGGACATCCTATGGCTACACCTTC

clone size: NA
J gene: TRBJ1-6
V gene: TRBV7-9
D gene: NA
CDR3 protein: CASKNSDGPLHF
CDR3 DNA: TGTGCCAGCAAAAATTCGGATGGACCCCTCCACTTT

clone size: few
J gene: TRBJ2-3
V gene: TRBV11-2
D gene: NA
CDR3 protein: CASSFSRTDTQYF
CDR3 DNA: TGTGCCAGCAGCTTTTCCCGCACAGATACGCAGTATTTT

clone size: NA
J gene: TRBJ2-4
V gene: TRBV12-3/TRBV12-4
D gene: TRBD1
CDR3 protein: CASSPGQGWIQYF
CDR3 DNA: TGTGCCAGCAGTCCGGGACAGGGGTGGATTCAGTACTTC

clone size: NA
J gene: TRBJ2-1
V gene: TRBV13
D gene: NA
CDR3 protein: CASSIRGMDEQFF
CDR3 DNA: TGTGCCAGCAGCATTAGGGGGATGGATGAGCAGTTCTTC

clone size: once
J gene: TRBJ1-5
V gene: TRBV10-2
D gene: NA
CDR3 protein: CASRTDDSNQPQHF
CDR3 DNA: TGCGCCAGTCGGACAGACGATAGCAATCAGCCCCAGCATTTT

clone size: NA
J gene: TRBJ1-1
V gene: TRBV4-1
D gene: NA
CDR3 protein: CASSPDSLNTEAFF
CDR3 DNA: TGCGCCAGCAGCCCGGACAGTTTGAACACTGAAGCTTTCTTT

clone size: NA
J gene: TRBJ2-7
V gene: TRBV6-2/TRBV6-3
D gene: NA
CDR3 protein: CASSYERWYEQYF
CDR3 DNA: TGTGCCAGCAGTTACGAGAGGTGGTACGAGCAGTACTTC

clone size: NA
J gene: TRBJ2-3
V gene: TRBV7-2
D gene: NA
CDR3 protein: CASSLVTLTDTQYF
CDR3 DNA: TGTGCCAGCAGCTTAGTGACCCTGACAGATACGCAGTATTTT

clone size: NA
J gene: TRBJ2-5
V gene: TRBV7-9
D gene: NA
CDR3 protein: CASSLAGSTSEAQYF
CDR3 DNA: TGTGCCAGCAGCTTAGCAGGGTCTACTTCGGAGGCCCAGTACTTC

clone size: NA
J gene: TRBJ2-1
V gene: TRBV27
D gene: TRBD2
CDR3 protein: CASSLRASGGDEQFF
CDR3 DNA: TGTGCCAGCAGTTTAAGGGCTAGCGGGGGCGATGAGCAGTTCTTC

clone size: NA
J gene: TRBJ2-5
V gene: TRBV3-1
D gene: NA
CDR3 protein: CASSQWTEQETQYF
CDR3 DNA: TGTGCCAGCAGCCAATGGACAGAGCAAGAGACCCAGTACTTC

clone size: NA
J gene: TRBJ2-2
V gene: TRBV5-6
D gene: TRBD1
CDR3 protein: CASSQMGQGYSTGELFF
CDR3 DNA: TGTGCCAGCAGCCAAATGGGACAGGGGTATAGCACCGGGGAGCTGTTTTTT

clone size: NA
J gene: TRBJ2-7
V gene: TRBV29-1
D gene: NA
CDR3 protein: CSVWGTDEQYF
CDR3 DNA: TGCAGCGTTTGGGGGACTGACGAGCAGTACTTC